This entry describes one T cell receptor beta chain. As yet, its antigen is unknown. Libraries were prepared by immunoSEQ multiplex PCR; TCRdb keeps only in-frame clonotypes and omits some of them. The data show around 130,000 clones, around nine tenths seen once. Germline lookup yields CDR1 SGHTA and CDR2 FQGTGA. CDR3 length: 14 amino acids. Trimming pared 5 bases from V and 6 bases from J, leaving 16 bases between. The record originates from a study of T cell responses to AZD1222 COVID-19 vaccine. Points from the study as a whole: White British donors predominated, females outnumbered males, and clonal diversity was possibly underestimated. CD4 TCRs linked to vaccination spanned spike, dominating at 160-218 and 743-854. Two AZD1222 doses significantly raised spike-specific TCR breadth and depth over controls. Reports indicate that nearly half of spike-specific TCRs are directed at unmutated variant regions.

The clonotype comes from an adult in good health. Specimen: peripheral blood, collected on day 0 of AZD1222 vaccination. The chain recombines TRBV7-3 with TRBJ1-2; D call uncertain. CDR3 nucleotide sequence: TGTGCCAGCAGCCCACGCAATCCGGTGGATGGCTACACCTTC. This translates into CASSPRNPVDGYTF.